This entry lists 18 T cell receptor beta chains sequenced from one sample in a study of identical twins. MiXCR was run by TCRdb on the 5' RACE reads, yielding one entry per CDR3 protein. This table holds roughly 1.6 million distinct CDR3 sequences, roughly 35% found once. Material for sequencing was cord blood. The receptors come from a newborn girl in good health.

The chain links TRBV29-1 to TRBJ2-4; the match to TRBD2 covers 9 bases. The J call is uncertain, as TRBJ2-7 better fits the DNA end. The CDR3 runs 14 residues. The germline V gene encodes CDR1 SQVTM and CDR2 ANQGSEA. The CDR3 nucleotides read TGCAGCGTTGAAACCCATAGCGGGAGCAACGAGCAGTACTTC. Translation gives CSVETHSGSNEQYF.

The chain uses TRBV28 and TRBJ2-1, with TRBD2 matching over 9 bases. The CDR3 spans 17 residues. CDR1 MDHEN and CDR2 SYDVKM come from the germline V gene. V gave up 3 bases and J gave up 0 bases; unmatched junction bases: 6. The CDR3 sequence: CASSFPSGTSSYNEQFF. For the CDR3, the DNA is TGTGCCAGCAGTTTTCCTAGCGGGACCAGCTCCTACAATGAGCAGTTCTTC.

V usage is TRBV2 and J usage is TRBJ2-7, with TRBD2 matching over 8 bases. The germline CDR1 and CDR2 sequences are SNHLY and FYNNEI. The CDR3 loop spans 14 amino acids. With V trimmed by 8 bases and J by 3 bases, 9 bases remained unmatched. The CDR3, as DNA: TGTGCCAGCGGCGGACTAGCAAAAATCTACGAGCAGTACTTC. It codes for CASGGLAKIYEQYF.

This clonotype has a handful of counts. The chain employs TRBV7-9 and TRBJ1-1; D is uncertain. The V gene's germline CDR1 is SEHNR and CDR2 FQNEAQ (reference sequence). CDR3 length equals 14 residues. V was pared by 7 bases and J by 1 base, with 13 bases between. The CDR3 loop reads CASIMGLGNTEAFF. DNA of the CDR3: TGTGCCAGCATCATGGGGTTGGGGAACACTGAAGCTTTCTTT.

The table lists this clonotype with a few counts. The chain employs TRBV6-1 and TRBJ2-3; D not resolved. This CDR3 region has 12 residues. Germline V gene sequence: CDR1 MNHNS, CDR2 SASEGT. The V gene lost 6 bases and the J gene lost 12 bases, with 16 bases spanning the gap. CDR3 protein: CASSPQSHSQYF. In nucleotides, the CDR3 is TGTGCCAGCAGCCCCCAGTCGCATAGTCAGTATTTT.

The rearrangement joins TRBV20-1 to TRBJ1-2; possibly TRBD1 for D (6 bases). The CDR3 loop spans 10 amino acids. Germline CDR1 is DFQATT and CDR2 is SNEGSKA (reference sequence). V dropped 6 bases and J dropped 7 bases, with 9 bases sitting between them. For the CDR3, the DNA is TGCAGTGCCCCAGGGGTTGGCTACACCTTC. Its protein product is CSAPGVGYTF.

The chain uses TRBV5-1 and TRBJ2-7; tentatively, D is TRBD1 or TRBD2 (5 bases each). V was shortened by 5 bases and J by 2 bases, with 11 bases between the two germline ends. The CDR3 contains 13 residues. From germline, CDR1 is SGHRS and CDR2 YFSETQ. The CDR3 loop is CASRQGRTYEQYF. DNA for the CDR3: TGCGCCAGCAGGCAGGGACGCACCTACGAGCAGTACTTC. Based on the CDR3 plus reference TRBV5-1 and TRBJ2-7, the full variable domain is KAGVTQTPRYLIKTRGQQVTLSCSPISGHRSVSWYQQTPGQGLQFLFEYFSETQRNKGNFPGRFSGRQFSNSRSEMNVSTLELGDSALYLCASRQGRTYEQYFGPGTRLTVT.

CDR3 sequence: CASSQILRGPSTYNEQFF. The CDR3 DNA reads TGCGCCAGCAGCCAAATCCTCAGGGGCCCAAGCACCTACAATGAGCAGTTCTTC. The V call is TRBV4-1, the J call TRBJ2-1, with a possible D match to TRBD1 (6 bases). Germline V gives CDR1 MGHRA, CDR2 YSYEKL. This CDR3 is 18 amino acids long. V was pared by 2 bases and J by 2 bases, with 19 bases between.

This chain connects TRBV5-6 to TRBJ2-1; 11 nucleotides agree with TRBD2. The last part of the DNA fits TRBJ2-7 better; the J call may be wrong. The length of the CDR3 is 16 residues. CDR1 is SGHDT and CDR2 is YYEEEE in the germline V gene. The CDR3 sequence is CASSRLAGSSYNEQYF. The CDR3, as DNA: TGTGCCAGCAGCCGACTAGCGGGGAGCTCCTACAATGAGCAGTACTTC.

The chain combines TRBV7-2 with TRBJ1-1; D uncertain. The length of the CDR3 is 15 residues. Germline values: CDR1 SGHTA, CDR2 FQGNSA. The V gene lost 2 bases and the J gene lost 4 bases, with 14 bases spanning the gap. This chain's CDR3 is CASSLSGIGVTEAFF. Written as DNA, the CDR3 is TGTGCCAGCAGCTTATCGGGTATCGGGGTCACTGAAGCTTTCTTT.

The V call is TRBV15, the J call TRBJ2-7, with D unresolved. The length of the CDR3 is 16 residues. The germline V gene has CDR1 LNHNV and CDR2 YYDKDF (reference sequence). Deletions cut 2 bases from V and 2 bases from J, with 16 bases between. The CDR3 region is CATSRFSFVPAYEQYF. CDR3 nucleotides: TGTGCCACCAGCAGATTCTCCTTTGTCCCTGCCTACGAGCAGTACTTC.

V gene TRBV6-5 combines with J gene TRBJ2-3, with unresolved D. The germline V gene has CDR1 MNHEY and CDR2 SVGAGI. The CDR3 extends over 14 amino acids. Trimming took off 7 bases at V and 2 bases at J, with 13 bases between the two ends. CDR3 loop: CASKGTFSTDTQYF. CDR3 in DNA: TGTGCCAGCAAGGGCACCTTCTCCACAGATACGCAGTATTTT.

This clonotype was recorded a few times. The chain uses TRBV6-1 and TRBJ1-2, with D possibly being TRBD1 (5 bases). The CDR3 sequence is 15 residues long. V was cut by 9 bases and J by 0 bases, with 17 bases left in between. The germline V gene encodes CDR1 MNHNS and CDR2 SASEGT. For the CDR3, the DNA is TGTGCCAGTCAGAGGCAGGGAAAGACTAACTATGGCTACACCTTC. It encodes CASQRQGKTNYGYTF.

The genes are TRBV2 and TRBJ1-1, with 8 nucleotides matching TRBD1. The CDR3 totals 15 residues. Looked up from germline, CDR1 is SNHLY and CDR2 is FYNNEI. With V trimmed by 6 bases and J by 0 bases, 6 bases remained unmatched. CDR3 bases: TGTGCCAGCAGGTTACAGGGGGGGATGAACACTGAAGCTTTCTTT. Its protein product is CASRLQGGMNTEAFF.

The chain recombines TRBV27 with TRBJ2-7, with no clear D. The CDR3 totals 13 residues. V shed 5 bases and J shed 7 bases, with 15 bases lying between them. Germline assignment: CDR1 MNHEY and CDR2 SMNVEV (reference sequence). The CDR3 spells CASSVGGSNEQYF. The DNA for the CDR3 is TGTGCCAGCAGTGTCGGTGGTTCGAATGAGCAGTACTTC.

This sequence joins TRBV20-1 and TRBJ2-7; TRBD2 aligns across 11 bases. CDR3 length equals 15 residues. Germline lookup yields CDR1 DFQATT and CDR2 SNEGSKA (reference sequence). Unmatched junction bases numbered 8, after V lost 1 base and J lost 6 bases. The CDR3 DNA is TGCAGTGCTAGAGTAACTAGCGGGGGTGTAAGCGAGCAGTACTTC. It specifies CSARVTSGGVSEQYF.

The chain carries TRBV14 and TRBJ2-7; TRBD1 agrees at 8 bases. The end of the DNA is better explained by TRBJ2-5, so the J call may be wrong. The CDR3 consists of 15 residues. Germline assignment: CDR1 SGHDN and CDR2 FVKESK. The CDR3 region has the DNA TGTGCCAGCAGCCATATCTGGACAGGGAAAGAGACCCAGTACTTC. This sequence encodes CASSHIWTGKETQYF.

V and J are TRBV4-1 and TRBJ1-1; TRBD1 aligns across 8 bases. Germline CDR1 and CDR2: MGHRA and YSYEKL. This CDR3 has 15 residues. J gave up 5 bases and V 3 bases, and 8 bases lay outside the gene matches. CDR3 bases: TGCGCCAGCAGCCATCCAGACAGGGGACGGACTGAAGCTTTCTTT. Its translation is CASSHPDRGRTEAFF.